This is a list of T cell receptor beta chains from one sample in a study of T-cell reconstitution after alpha-beta-depleted transplantation in children. TCRdb fed the PCR reads into MiXCR, producing one record per CDR3 protein. The data hold 190,000 or so distinct CDR3 sequences, with about 6.3% observed a single time. Here the sequenced sample was PBMCs from the stem cell graft donor, taken from the stem cell graft. These receptors originate from a human donor who donated a stem cell graft to a child with Wiskott-Aldrich syndrome. The CDR3 runs from the conserved cysteine through the conserved F or W. Each record gives: CDR3 length, V gene, clone size, CDR3 protein. Expanded clones are given a class, and other clones once, few, many or no size at all.

19	TRBV3-1	many	CASSLKGSSLPNPLNEQFF
9	TRBV10-3	many	CAFVVALFF
13	TRBV5-1	few	CASSEALNYGYTF
16	TRBV20-1	many	CSARDTTQRRRNEQFF
13	TRBV2	many	CASSKGPGYEQYF
15	TRBV7-9	NA	CASSAWTGGGTEAFF
15	TRBV27	many	CASSRAGAKLYEQYF
15	TRBV28	many	CASSSTGLASGTQYF
15	TRBV7-9	many	CASSLNTVNTGELFF
11	TRBV7-8	many	CASSLGLELHF
14	TRBV7-9	NA	CASSPPGGQETQYF
12	TRBV12-3/TRBV12-4	many	CASWTYTDTQYF
15	TRBV27	many	CASSLSIAGIDTQYF
13	TRBV20-1	many	CSARDNIRLELFF
13	TRBV30	NA	CAWSRAVNTEAFF
18	TRBV5-1	NA	CASSLGWGTGGSYNEQFF
13	TRBV5-5	NA	CASSLASIGPQHF
15	TRBV12-3/TRBV12-4	many	CASSRIASNTGELFF
15	TRBV5-1	many	CASSLQGLGEDTQYF
13	TRBV20-1	few	CSASPHVGSEQYF
16	TRBV6-5	many	CASSYRPPSSYNEQFF
14	TRBV20-1	many	CSARAGQGIGKLFF
16	TRBV7-2	many	CASSPTLGGSTDTQYF
12	TRBV12-3/TRBV12-4	many	CASSPTASEQYF
11	TRBV20-1	many	CSALYYNEQFF
15	TRBV2	NA	CASSVGQGTNEKLFF
16	TRBV3-1	NA	CASSTRWASRYNEQFF
13	TRBV12-3/TRBV12-4	many	CASTRENTGELFF
15	TRBV25-1	many	CASGGWGANTGELFF
15	TRBV7-2	many	CASSFSGGVDYGYTF
17	TRBV12-3/TRBV12-4	many	CASSSKAGLTGTDTQYF
17	TRBV3-1	NA	CASGTGHGLKSNQPQHF
14	TRBV15	many	CATSTGTSVDTQYF
17	TRBV20-1	many	CSARATLKGHTNTEAFF
15	TRBV5-1	many	CASSLEEGSYNEQFF
14	TRBV28	many	CASSPGGSIDTQYF
12	TRBV29-1	many	CSVSEGANEQYF
16	TRBV4-3	many	CASSRGLTGEKTEAFF
16	TRBV5-6	few	CASSGVGAGGASEAFF
19	TRBV11-1	few	CASSLPASGRSASTDTQYF